The clone carrying this T cell receptor beta chain was picked up many times. Its target is unknown. Time point meaning: newly diagnosed GD, antithyroid drugs for less than 3 months. Isolated PBMC RNA provided the starting material for the TCR library. Graves' disease was diagnosed by American Thyroid Association guidelines. This specimen belongs to a study of regulatory T cells in long-lasting Graves disease. Study information: Graves' patients with a new diagnosis had received antithyroid drugs under 3 months. General study findings and limits: Persistent Graves' cases showed lower TCR diversity than newly diagnosed cases. TRBV28 was favored in persistent disease, as were TRBJ1-2 and TRBJ2-5.

The CDR3 loop spans 14 amino acids. Between the trimmed V and J ends, which lost 4 bases and 7 bases, there was a span of 15 bases. Per germline, CDR1 SGDLS and CDR2 YYNGEE. Arm-PCR with iRepertoire HTBI primers amplified the CDR3 regions for these TCR beta libraries. TCRdb analysed the multiplex PCR reads with MiXCR anew, one entry per CDR3 protein. The sample has around 230,000 distinct CDR3 sequences, around 17% seen once; the top ten hold around 21%. This sequence originates from a female donor with Graves disease. The chain combines TRBV9 with TRBJ2-1, with D maybe TRBD2 (6 bases). The input for sequencing was peripheral blood mononuclear cells (PBMCs), taken at new diagnosis, from a patient treated with antithyroid drugs. The CDR3 sequence is CASSLQNAGNEQFF. Here the CDR3 DNA reads TGTGCCAGCAGCCTCCAGAACGCGGGGAATGAGCAGTTCTTC.